Below, one TCR beta chain is given with its context. Its antigen is unidentified. The record originates from a study of Ad26.COV2.S vaccination and SARS-CoV-2 variants. Study-level background: Intramuscular Ad26.COV2.S doses were given once or twice, 56 days apart.

This sample's treatment: 15 to 20 received Ad26.COV2.S at low or high dose, single or two shots; 5 received placebo; per-sample allocation not given. Specimen acquisition occurred on day 63 following the initial vaccine or placebo injection. Study-level points and caveats: It was vaccine recipients, not placebo recipients, who had the higher spike-specific TCR breadth. Total T cell responses, in the TCR breadth and depth analyses, may have been underestimated.

Data came from immunoSEQ multiplex PCR; TCRdb stores just in-frame clones and leaves some out. The data show some 500,000 clones, roughly 89% seen once. This clonotype originated in a person aged 18-60 years who received the Ad26.COV2.S COVID-19 vaccine or a placebo. Here the sequenced sample was peripheral blood, taken in a trial of Ad26.COV2.S vaccine versus placebo.

The CDR3 region is CASSPGLERDEQFF. In nucleotides, the CDR3 is TGTGCCAGCAGCCCCGGGCTGGAGCGAGATGAGCAGTTCTTC. This sequence joins TRBV7-2 and TRBJ2-1; D not certain. V lost 5 bases to trimming and J lost 8 bases, with 16 bases between them. CDR1 and CDR2 (germline): SGHTA, FQGNSA. The CDR3 sequence is 14 residues long.